The source of this TCR beta chain is a study of beta chain features in type 1 diabetes. The V and J ends lost 4 bases and 5 bases, in that order; junction bases with no gene match: 8. This CDR3 is 14 amino acids long. CDR1 and CDR2 (germline): SGHRS, YFSETQ. The authors took one heparinised blood draw, averaging about 120 mL, from each donor. A CD45RO/CCR7/CD25/CD127/CD95/CD27 panel sorted naive, central memory, regulatory and stem cell-like memory CD4+ cells. Expressed TCRB transcripts were sequenced because the entire RNA isolate underwent reverse transcription. Reads for stem cell-like memory T cell samples averaged roughly 1 million. Generated by immunoSEQ multiplex PCR, the TCRdb table keeps only in-frame clones and is missing some. This table holds approximately 110,000 clones, 40% found once. This clone was detected a few times. Antigen unknown. Study-level results: The study found that naive, central memory and Treg TCRB repertoires appeared more similar in patients than in healthy donors.

The origin of this receptor is a woman aged 18-29 years in good health. The chain has TRBV5-1 and TRBJ1-1, with TRBD1 matching 7 bases. Sequencing input: stem cell memory CD4+ T cells from blood. This CDR3 reads CASSRMDRWTEAFF. The DNA of the CDR3 is TGCGCCAGCAGCAGAATGGACAGGTGGACTGAAGCTTTCTTT.